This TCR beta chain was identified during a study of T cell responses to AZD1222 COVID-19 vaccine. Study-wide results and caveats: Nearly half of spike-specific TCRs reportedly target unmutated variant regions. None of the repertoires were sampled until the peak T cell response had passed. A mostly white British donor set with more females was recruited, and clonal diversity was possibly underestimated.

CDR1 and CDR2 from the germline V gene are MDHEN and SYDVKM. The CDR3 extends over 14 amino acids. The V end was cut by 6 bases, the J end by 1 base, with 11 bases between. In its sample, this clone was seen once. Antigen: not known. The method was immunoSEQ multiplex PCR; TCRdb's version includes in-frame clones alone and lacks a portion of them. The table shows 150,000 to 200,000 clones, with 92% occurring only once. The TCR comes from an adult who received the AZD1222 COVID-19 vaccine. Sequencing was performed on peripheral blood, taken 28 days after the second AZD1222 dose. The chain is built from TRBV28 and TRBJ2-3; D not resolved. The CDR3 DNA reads TGTGCCAGCAGGGGCGATCTGGGCACAGATACGCAGTATTTT. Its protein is CASRGDLGTDTQYF.